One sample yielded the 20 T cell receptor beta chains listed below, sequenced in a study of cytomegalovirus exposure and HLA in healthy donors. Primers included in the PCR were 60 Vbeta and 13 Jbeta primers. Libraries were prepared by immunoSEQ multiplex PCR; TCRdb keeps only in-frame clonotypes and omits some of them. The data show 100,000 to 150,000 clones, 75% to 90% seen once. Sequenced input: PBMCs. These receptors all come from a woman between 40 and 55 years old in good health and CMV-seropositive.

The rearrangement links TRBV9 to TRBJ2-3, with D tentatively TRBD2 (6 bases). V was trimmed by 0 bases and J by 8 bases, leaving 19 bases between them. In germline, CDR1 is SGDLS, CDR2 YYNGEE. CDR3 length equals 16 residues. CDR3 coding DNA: TGTGCCAGCAGCGTAGGAGGAGGGGACTTCGTCACTACGCAGTATTTT. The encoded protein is CASSVGGGDFVTTQYF.

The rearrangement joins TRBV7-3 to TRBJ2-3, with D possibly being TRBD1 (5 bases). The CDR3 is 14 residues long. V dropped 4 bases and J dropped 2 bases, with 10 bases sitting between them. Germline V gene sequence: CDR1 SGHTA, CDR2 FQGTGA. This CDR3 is CASSSNRITDTQYF. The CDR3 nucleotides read TGTGCCAGCAGCTCAAACAGGATCACAGATACGCAGTATTTT.

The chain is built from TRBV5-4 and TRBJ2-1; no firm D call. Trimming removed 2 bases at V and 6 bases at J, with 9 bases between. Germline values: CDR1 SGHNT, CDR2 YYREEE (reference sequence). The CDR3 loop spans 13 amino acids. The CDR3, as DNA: TGTGCCAGCAGCTTATTCGGAGCCAATGAGCAGTTCTTC. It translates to CASSLFGANEQFF.

The CDR3: CASNQGSGQPQHF. The CDR3 region has the DNA TGTGCCAGCAACCAGGGTAGCGGTCAGCCCCAGCATTTT. The chain employs TRBV7-2 and TRBJ1-5; tentatively, D is TRBD1 (5 bases). This CDR3 has 13 residues. The V gene lost 7 bases and the J gene lost 6 bases, with 13 bases spanning the gap. Per the germline V gene, CDR1 is SGHTA and CDR2 is FQGNSA.

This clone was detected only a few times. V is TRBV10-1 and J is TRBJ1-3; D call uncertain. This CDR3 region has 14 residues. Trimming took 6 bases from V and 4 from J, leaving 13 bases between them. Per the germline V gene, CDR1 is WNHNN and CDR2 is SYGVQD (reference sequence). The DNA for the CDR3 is TGCGCCAGCAGCTCTGGGAGCGCGGGAAACACCATATATTTT. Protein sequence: CASSSGSAGNTIYF.

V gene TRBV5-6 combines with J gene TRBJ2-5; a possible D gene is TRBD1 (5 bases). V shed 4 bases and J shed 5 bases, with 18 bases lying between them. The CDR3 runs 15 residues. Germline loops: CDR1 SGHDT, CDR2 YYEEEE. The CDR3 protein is CASSRGSKSAETQYF. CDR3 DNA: TGTGCCAGCAGCAGGGGTTCCAAAAGCGCGGAGACCCAGTACTTC.

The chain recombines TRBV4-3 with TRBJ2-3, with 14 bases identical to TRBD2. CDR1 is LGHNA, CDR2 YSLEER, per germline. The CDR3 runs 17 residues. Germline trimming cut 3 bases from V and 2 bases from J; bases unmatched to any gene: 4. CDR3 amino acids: CASSHRLAGGITDTQYF. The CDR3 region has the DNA TGCGCCAGCAGCCACCGACTAGCGGGAGGGATCACAGATACGCAGTATTTT.

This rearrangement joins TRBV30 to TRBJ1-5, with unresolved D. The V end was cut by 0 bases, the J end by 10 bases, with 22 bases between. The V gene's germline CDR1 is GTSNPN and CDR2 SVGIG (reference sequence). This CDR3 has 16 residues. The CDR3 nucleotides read TGTGCCTGGAGTGTAGCGCCCGGGATCAAAGCGAGACCCCAGCATTTT. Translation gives CAWSVAPGIKARPQHF.

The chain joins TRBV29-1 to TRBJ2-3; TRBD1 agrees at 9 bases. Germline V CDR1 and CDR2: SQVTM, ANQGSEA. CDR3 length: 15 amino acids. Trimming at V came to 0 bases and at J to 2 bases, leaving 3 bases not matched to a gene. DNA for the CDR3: TGCAGCGTTGAAGAGACAGGGGGGCCCACAGATACGCAGTATTTT. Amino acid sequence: CSVEETGGPTDTQYF.

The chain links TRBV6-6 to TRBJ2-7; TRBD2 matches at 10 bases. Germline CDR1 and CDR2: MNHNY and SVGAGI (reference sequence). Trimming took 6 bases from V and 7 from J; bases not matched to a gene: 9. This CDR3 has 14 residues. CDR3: CASRLAGEFGEQYF. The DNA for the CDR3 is TGTGCCAGCAGGCTAGCGGGAGAATTTGGGGAGCAGTACTTC.

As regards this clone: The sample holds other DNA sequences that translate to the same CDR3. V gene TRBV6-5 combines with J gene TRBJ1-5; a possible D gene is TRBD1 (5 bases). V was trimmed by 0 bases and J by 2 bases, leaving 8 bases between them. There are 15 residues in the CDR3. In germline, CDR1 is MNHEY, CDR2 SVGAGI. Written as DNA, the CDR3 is TGTGCCAGCAGTTACTCTGGAGGGGGCAATCAGCCCCAGCATTTT. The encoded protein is CASSYSGGGNQPQHF.

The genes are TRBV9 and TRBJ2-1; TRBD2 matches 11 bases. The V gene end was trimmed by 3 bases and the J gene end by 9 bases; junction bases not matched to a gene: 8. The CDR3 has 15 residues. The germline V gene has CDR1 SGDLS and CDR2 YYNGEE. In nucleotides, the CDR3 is TGTGCCAGCAGCGCGGGACTAGCGGAGTTTGGTGAGCAGTTCTTC. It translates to CASSAGLAEFGEQFF.

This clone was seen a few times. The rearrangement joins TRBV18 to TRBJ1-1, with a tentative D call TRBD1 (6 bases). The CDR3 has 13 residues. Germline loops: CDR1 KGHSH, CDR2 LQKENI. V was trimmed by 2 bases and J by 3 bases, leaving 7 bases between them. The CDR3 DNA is TGTGCCAGCTCACCAAACAGGGACACTGAAGCTTTCTTT. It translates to CASSPNRDTEAFF.

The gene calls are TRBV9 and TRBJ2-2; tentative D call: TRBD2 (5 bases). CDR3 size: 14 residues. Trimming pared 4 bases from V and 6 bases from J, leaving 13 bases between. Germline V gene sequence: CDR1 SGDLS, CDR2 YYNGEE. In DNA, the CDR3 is TGTGCCAGCAGCAATACCGGAGGTGCCGGGGAGCTGTTTTTT. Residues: CASSNTGGAGELFF.

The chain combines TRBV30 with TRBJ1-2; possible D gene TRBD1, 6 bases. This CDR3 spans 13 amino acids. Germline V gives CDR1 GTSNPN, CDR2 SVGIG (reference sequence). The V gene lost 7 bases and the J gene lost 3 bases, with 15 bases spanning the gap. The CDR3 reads CAYNRVGDYGYTF. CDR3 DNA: TGTGCCTATAACAGGGTCGGGGACTATGGCTACACCTTC. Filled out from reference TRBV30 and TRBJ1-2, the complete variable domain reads SQTIHQWPATLVQPVGSPLSLECTVEGTSNPNLYWYRQAAGRGLQLLFYSVGIGQISSEVPQNLSASRPQDRQFILSSKKLLLSDSGFYLCAYNRVGDYGYTFGSGTRLTVV.

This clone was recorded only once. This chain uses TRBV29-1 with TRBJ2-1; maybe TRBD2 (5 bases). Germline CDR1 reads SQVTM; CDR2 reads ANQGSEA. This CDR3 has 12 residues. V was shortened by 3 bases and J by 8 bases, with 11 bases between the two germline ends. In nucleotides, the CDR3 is TGCAGCGTTGAGACGGGGTCCGATGAGCAGTTCTTC. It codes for CSVETGSDEQFF.

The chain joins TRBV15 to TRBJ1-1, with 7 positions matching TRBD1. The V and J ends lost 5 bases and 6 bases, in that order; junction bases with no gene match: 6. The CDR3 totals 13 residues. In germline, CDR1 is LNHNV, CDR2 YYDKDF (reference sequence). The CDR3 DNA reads TGTGCCACCAGCCTCGACAGGGTCGCTGAAGCTTTCTTT. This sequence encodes CATSLDRVAEAFF.

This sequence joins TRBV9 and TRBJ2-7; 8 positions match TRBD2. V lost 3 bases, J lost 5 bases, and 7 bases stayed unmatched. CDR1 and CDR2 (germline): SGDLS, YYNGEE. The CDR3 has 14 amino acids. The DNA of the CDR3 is TGTGCCAGCAGCGCCAGCGGGAGTTGGGACGAGCAGTACTTC. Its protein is CASSASGSWDEQYF. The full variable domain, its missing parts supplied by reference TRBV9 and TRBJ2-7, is DSGVTQTPKHLITATGQRVTLRCSPRSGDLSVYWYQQSLDQGLQFLIQYYNGEERAKGNILERFSAQQFPDLHSELNLSSLELGDSALYFCASSASGSWDEQYFGPGTRLTVT.

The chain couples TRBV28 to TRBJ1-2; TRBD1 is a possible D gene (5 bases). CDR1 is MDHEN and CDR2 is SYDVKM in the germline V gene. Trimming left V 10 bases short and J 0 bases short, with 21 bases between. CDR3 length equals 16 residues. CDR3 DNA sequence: TGTGCCACCCTAAGCGGGTCAGGGAGAACTAACTATGGCTACACCTTC. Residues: CATLSGSGRTNYGYTF.

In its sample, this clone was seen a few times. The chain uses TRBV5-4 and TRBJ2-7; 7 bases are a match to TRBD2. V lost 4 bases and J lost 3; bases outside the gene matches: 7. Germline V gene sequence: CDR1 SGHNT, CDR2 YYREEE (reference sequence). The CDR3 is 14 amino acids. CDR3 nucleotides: TGTGCCAGCAGCCCCGGACTAGTAGGCTACGAGCAGTACTTC. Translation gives CASSPGLVGYEQYF.